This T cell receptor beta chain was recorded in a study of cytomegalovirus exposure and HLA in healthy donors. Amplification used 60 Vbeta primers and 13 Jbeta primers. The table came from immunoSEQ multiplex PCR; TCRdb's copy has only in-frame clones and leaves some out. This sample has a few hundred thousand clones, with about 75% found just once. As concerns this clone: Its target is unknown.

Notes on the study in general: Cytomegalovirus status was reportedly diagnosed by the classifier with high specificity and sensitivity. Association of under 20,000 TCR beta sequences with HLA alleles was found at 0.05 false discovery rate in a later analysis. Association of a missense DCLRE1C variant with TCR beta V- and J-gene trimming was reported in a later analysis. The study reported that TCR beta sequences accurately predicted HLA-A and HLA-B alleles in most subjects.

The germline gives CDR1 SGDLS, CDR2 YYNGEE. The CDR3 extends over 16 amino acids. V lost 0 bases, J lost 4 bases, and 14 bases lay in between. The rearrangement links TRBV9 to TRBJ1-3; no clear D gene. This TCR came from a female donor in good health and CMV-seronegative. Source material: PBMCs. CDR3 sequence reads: CASSVAWESLGNTIYF. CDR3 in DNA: TGTGCCAGCAGCGTAGCTTGGGAGTCCTTAGGAAACACCATATATTTT. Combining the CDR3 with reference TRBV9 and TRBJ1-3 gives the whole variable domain DSGVTQTPKHLITATGQRVTLRCSPRSGDLSVYWYQQSLDQGLQFLIQYYNGEERAKGNILERFSAQQFPDLHSELNLSSLELGDSALYFCASSVAWESLGNTIYFGEGSWLTVV.